Listed below are T cell receptor beta chains from one sample, sequenced in a study of T cells in Graves' hyperthyroidism and ophthalmopathy. TCRdb reprocessed the multiplex PCR reads via MiXCR and lists one record per CDR3 protein. In the table there are around 300,000 distinct CDR3 sequences, less than 30% of which are singletons. Source material: blood. These receptors came from a man aged 35-49 years with Graves' hyperthyroidism that later progressed to Graves' ophthalmopathy. The CDR3 runs from the conserved cysteine through the conserved F or W. Each record gives: V gene, D gene, J gene, clone size, CDR3 protein, CDR3 DNA. D genes are given only for firm matches. Clone size is stated in some rows and not others, as once, few, many or a class when expanded.

TRBV20-1,TRBD2,TRBJ2-5,NA,CSARLAGGSGTQYF,TGCAGTGCTAGATTAGCGGGAGGGTCGGGGACCCAGTACTTC
TRBV11-2,NA,TRBJ2-7,many,CASSLDGQSSYEQYF,TGTGCCAGCAGCTTAGATGGACAAAGCTCCTACGAGCAGTACTTC
TRBV4-1,NA,TRBJ2-7,NA,CASSLTPRRGEGGEQYF,TGCGCCAGCAGCCTAACCCCAAGAAGAGGGGAAGGGGGAGAGCAGTACTTC
TRBV6-2/TRBV6-3,NA,TRBJ2-5,few,CASSYGLNQETQYF,TGTGCCAGCAGTTACGGACTCAACCAAGAGACCCAGTACTTC
TRBV28,TRBD2,TRBJ2-5,many,CASSSPTSGRGMQETQYF,TGTGCCAGCAGTTCGCCGACTAGCGGGAGGGGGATGCAAGAGACCCAGTACTTC
TRBV20-1,TRBD1,TRBJ1-1,many,CSARDWAGGRNTEAFF,TGCAGTGCTAGAGATTGGGCAGGGGGAAGGAACACTGAAGCTTTCTTT
TRBV7-2,TRBD1,TRBJ2-7,many,CASSLASLGQETSYEQYF,TGTGCCAGCAGCTTAGCCTCACTGGGACAGGAGACGTCCTACGAGCAGTACTTC
TRBV2,TRBD1,TRBJ1-2,many,CASRTGGLYGYTF,TGTGCCAGCAGAACAGGGGGGCTCTATGGCTACACCTTC
TRBV30,NA,TRBJ1-4,many,CAWSVLSEKLFF,TGTGCCTGGAGTGTCTTGAGTGAAAAACTGTTTTTT
TRBV12-3/TRBV12-4,NA,TRBJ2-6,many,CASSGNAGANVLTF,TGTGCCAGCAGTGGGAATGCTGGGGCCAACGTCCTGACTTTC
TRBV6-1,NA,TRBJ2-5,many,CASSEAGAGETQYF,TGTGCCAGCAGTGAAGCGGGAGCTGGGGAGACCCAGTACTTC
TRBV12-5,TRBD1,TRBJ1-1,many,CASGQGQGAISTEAFF,TGTGCTAGTGGTCAAGGACAGGGGGCCATCAGCACTGAAGCTTTCTTT
TRBV20-1,NA,TRBJ2-2,many,CSARQSNTGELFF,TGCAGTGCTAGACAGAGTAACACCGGGGAGCTGTTTTTT
TRBV28,NA,TRBJ2-7,many,CATLDYEQYF,TGTGCCACCCTCGACTACGAGCAGTACTTC
TRBV3-1,TRBD2,TRBJ2-7,few,CASSPEWQGGEQYF,TGTGCCAGCAGCCCGGAATGGCAGGGAGGGGAGCAGTACTTC
TRBV7-3,NA,TRBJ2-7,many,CASSLSGNLREQYF,TGTGCCAGCAGCTTATCGGGGAATCTTCGCGAGCAGTACTTC
TRBV29-1,NA,TRBJ1-2,many,CSVEDVLYYGYTF,TGCAGCGTTGAAGACGTACTCTACTATGGCTACACCTTC
TRBV12-3/TRBV12-4,NA,TRBJ1-2,many,CASSPTPTGNRGYTF,TGTGCCAGCAGCCCGACCCCCACAGGGAACCGTGGCTACACCTTC
TRBV4-1,TRBD2,TRBJ2-4,NA,CASSQGTSVLAKNIQYF,TGCGCCAGCAGCCAAGGGACTAGCGTACTAGCCAAAAACATTCAGTACTTC
TRBV6-2/TRBV6-3,TRBD1,TRBJ1-1,NA,CASSTPRDRIGMNTEAFF,TGTGCCAGCAGTACTCCCCGGGACAGAATCGGGATGAACACTGAAGCTTTCTTT
TRBV6-5,NA,TRBJ2-7,many,CASSLQVGRGNEQYF,TGTGCCAGCAGCTTACAGGTGGGCAGGGGAAACGAGCAGTACTTC
TRBV6-1,TRBD1,TRBJ2-7,NA,CASRRQGTSYEQYF,TGTGCCAGCAGAAGACAGGGGACTTCCTACGAGCAGTACTTC
TRBV28,TRBD1,TRBJ2-7,few,CASSPRQGANYEQYF,TGTGCCAGCAGTCCAAGACAGGGGGCAAACTACGAGCAGTACTTC
TRBV4-1,NA,TRBJ2-7,many,CASSQGLAAIVGEQYF,TGCGCCAGCAGCCAGGGACTGGCAGCAATAGTGGGCGAGCAGTACTTC
TRBV7-6,NA,TRBJ2-5,many,CASSLSDSSLETQYF,TGTGCCAGCAGCTTATCGGACAGTTCTCTAGAGACCCAGTACTTC
TRBV11-2,TRBD1,TRBJ1-1,many,CASSLGRGRFEAFF,TGTGCCAGCAGCTTGGGCAGGGGGCGATTTGAAGCTTTCTTT
TRBV20-1,TRBD2,TRBJ2-5,many,CSASRAGHPQETQYF,TGCAGTGCTAGTCGAGCGGGGCATCCTCAAGAGACCCAGTACTTC
TRBV27,TRBD1,TRBJ2-6,many,CASSHRDRGVWANVLTF,TGTGCCAGCAGTCACCGGGACAGGGGGGTCTGGGCCAACGTCCTGACTTTC